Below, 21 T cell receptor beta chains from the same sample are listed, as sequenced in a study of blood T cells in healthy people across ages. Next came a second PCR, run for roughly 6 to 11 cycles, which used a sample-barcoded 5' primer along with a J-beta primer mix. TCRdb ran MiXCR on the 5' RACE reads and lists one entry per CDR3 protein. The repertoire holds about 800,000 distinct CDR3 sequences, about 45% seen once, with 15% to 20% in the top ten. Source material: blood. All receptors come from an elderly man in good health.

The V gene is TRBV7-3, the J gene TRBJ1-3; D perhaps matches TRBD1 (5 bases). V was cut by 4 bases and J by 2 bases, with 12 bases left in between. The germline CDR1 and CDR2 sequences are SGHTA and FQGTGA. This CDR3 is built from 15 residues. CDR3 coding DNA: TGTGCCAGCAGCTGGGGGACGGCTCCTGGAAACACCATATATTTT. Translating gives CASSWGTAPGNTIYF.

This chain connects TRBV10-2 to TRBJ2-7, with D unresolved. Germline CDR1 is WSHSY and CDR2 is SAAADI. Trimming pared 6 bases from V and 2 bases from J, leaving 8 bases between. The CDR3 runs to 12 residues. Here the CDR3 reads CASSGSPYEQYF. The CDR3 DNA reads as TGCGCCAGCAGCGGCAGTCCCTACGAGCAGTACTTC.

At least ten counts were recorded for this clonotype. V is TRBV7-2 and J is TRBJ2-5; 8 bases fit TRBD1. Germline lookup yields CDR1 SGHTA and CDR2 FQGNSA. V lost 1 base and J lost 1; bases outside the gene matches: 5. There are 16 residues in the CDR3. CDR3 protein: CASSLGTGTGQETQYF. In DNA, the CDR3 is TGTGCCAGCAGCTTAGGAACCGGGACAGGCCAAGAGACCCAGTACTTC.

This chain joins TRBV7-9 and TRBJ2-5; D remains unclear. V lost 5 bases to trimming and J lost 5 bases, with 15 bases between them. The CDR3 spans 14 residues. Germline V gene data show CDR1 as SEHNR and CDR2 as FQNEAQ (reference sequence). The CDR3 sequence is CASSPSSAFETQYF. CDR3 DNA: TGTGCCAGCAGCCCCAGTTCCGCATTCGAGACCCAGTACTTC. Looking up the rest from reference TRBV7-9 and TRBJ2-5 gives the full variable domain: DTGVSQNPRHKITKRGQNVTFRCDPISEHNRLYWYRQTLGQGPEFLTYFQNEAQLEKSRLLSDRFSAERPKGSFSTLEIQRTEQGDSAMYLCASSPSSAFETQYFGPGTRLLVL.

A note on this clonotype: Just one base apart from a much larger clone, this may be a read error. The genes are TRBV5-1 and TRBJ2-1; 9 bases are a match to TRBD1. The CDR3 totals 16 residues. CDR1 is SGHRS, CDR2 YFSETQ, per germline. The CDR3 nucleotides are TGCGCCTGCAGCTTGGGCACAGGGGGCCCCTACAATGAGCAGTTCTTC. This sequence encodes CACSLGTGGPYNEQFF.

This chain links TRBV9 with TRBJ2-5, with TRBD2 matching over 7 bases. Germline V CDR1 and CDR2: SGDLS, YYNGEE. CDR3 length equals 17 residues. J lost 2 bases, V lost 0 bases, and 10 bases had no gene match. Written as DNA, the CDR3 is TGTGCCAGCAGCGTAGGAATGGCTAGCGGTTCTCAAGAGACCCAGTACTTC. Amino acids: CASSVGMASGSQETQYF.

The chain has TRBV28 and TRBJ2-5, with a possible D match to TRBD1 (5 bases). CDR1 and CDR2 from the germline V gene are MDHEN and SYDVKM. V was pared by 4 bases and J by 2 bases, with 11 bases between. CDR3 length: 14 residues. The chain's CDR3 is CASSSTDTQETQYF. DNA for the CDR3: TGTGCCAGCAGTTCGACAGATACACAAGAGACCCAGTACTTC.

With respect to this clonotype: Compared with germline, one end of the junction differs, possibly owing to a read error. CDR3 region: CASSYSGGWGETQYF. As DNA, the CDR3 is TGTGCCAGCAGTTATTCGGGAGGTTGGGGAGAGACCCAGTACTTT. V is TRBV6-6 and J is TRBJ2-5; TRBD2 matches at 7 bases. Germline V gene lookup returns CDR1 MNHNY and CDR2 SVGAGI (reference sequence). The CDR3 totals 15 residues.

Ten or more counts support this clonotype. CDR3 nucleotides: TGCGCCAGCAGCTTGGAGGTCTACACAGATACGCAGTATTTT. Residues: CASSLEVYTDTQYF. The J gene is TRBJ2-3, the V gene TRBV5-1; no clear D gene. The CDR3 is 14 amino acids. The V end lost 0 bases, the J end lost 2 bases, and 7 bases lay between the germline ends. Germline CDR1 and CDR2: SGHRS and YFSETQ.

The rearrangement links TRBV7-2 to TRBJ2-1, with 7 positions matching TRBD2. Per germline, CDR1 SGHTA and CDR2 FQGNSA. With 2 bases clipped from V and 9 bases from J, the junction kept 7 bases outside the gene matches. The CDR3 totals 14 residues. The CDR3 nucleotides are TGTGCCAGCAGCTTAACGGGAGGTGGCGGTGAGCAGTTCTTC. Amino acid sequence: CASSLTGGGGEQFF.

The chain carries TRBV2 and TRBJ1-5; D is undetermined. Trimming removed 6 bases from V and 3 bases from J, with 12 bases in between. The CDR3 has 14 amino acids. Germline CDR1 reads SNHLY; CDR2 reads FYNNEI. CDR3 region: CASRGVSANQPQHF. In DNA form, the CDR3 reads TGTGCCAGCAGAGGAGTCAGCGCCAATCAGCCCCAGCATTTT.

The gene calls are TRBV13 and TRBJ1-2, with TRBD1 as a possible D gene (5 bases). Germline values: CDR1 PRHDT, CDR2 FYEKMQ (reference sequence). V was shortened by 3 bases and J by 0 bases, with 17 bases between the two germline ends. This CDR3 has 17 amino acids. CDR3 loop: CASSLGLNAISNYGYTF. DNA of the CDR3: TGTGCCAGCAGCTTGGGACTGAACGCGATTTCTAACTATGGCTACACCTTC.

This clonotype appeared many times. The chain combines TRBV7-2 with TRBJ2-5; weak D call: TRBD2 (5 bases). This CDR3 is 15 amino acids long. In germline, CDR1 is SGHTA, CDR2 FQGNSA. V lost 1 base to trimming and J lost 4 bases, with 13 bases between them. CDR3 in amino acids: CASSLVGGQTETQYF. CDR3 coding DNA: TGTGCCAGCAGCTTAGTTGGCGGGCAGACAGAGACCCAGTACTTC. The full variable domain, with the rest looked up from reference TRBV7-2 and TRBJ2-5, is GAGVSQSPSNKVTEKGKDVELRCDPISGHTALYWYRQSLGQGLEFLIYFQGNSAPDKSGLPSDRFSAERTGGSVSTLTIQRTQQEDSAVYLCASSLVGGQTETQYFGPGTRLLVL.

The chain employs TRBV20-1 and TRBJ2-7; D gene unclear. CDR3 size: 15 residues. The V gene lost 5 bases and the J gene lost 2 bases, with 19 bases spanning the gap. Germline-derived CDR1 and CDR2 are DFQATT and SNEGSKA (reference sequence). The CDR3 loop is CSASPEPRSAYEQYF. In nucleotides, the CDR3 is TGCAGTGCTTCTCCCGAGCCGAGGTCCGCCTACGAGCAGTACTTC.

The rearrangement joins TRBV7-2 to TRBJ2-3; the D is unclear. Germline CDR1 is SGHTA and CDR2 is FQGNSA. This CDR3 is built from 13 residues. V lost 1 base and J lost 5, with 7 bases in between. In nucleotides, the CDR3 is TGTGCCAGCAGCTTAGAGTGGCGAGATACGCAGTATTTT. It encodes CASSLEWRDTQYF.

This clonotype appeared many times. This CDR3 reads CASSRQGPTLGSSTDTQYF. The CDR3 nucleotides are TGTGCCAGCAGCAGACAAGGACCGACCCTGGGATCTAGCACAGATACGCAGTATTTT. The chain employs TRBV21-1 and TRBJ2-3; TRBD1 is the table's D call, not checked against the DNA. TRBV21-1 is labeled a pseudogene. The CDR3 is 19 residues long.

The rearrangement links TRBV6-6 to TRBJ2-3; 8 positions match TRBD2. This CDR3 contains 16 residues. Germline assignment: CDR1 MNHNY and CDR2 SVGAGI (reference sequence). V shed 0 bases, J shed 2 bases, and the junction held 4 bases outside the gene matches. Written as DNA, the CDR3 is TGTGCCAGCAGTTACTCGGGCGGGAGGCCCACAGATACGCAGTATTTT. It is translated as CASSYSGGRPTDTQYF.

CDR3 nucleotide sequence: TGTGCCAGCTTTTGGGCGGGAGGGGTGTCAGATACGCAGTATTTT. Translation: CASFWAGGVSDTQYF. V and J are TRBV7-2 and TRBJ2-3, with TRBD2 matching over 9 bases. CDR3 length equals 15 residues. The V and J ends lost 8 bases and 4 bases, in that order; junction bases with no gene match: 10. Looked up from germline, CDR1 is SGHTA and CDR2 is FQGNSA.

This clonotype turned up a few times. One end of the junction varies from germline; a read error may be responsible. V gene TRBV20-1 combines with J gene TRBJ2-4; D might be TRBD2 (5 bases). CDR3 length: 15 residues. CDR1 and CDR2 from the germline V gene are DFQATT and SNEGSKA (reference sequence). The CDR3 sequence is CSARDPGGPKDIQYF. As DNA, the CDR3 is TGCAGTGCTAGAGATCCTGGCGGGCCCAAAGACATTCAGTACTTC.

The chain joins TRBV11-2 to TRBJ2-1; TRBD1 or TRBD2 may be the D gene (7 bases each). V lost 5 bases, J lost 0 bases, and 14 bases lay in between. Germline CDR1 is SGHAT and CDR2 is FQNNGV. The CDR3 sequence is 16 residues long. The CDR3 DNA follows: TGTGCCAGCAGCGACCCCAGGGGGGGCTCCTACAATGAGCAGTTCTTC. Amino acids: CASSDPRGGSYNEQFF.

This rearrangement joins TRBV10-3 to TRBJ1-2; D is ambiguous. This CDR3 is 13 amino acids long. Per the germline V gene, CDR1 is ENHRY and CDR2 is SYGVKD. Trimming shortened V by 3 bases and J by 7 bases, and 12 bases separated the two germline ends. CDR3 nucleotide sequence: TGTGCCATCAGTGATGAGGGCCCTCCTGGCTACACCTTC. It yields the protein CAISDEGPPGYTF.